The sequence of this TCR beta chain was determined in a study of T cell responses to AZD1222 COVID-19 vaccine. Sequencing was performed with immunoSEQ multiplex PCR; in TCRdb, only in-frame clones are kept and a portion is missing. The data show 90,000 to 120,000 clones, around 90% seen once. Germline V lookup: CDR1 SGHRS, CDR2 YFSETQ. The CDR3 has 14 amino acids. The V and J ends lost 5 bases and 6 bases respectively, with 16 bases between them. The TCR comes from an adult who received the AZD1222 COVID-19 vaccine. The V and J genes are TRBV5-1 and TRBJ2-3, with D unclear. This sample comprised peripheral blood, obtained 28 days after the second AZD1222 dose. The CDR3 sequence is CASRMAAPTDTQYF. The CDR3 coding sequence is TGCGCCAGCAGAATGGCAGCGCCCACGGATACGCAGTATTTT.